This passage covers 26 T cell receptor beta chains from one sample sequenced in a study of shared clonotypes between healthy human individuals. Terminally differentiated effector memory CD45RA+ cells were excluded by CCR7 positive selection of CD45RO-negative cells. Profiling relied on immunoSEQ multiplex PCR, and the TCRdb table lists in-frame clones only, not all of them. The sample contains 2 million or so clones, roughly 94% of which appear only once. The sequencing sample was made of naive CD8+ T cells sorted from blood. These receptors were collected from a man between 18 and 29 years old in good health.

Only a few counts were recorded for this clone. The chain recombines TRBV4-3 with TRBJ1-6; 7 bases align to TRBD1. With 0 bases clipped from V and 6 bases from J, the junction kept 8 bases outside the gene matches. The CDR3 sequence is 17 residues long. The germline gives CDR1 LGHNA, CDR2 YSLEER. The CDR3 loop is CASSQDQGTAINSPLHF. In nucleotides, the CDR3 is TGCGCCAGCAGCCAAGATCAGGGGACAGCGATTAATTCACCCCTCCACTTT.

The chain is built from TRBV10-3 and TRBJ2-7; the D gene is possibly TRBD2 (6 bases). CDR3 length: 13 residues. V was clipped by 4 bases and J by 1 base, with 8 bases between them. Germline V gene sequence: CDR1 ENHRY, CDR2 SYGVKD. CDR3 DNA: TGTGCCATCAGTGGCCGGGAGTCCTACGAGCAGTACTTC. It encodes CAISGRESYEQYF.

The chain is built from TRBV4-1 and TRBJ1-5, with 7 nucleotides matching TRBD1. The V and J ends lost 2 bases and 1 base, in that order; junction bases with no gene match: 2. Germline V gene lookup returns CDR1 MGHRA and CDR2 YSYEKL. The length of the CDR3 is 15 residues. In DNA form, the CDR3 reads TGCGCCAGCAGCCAAAGGACAGGAAGCAATCAGCCCCAGCATTTT. Translation gives CASSQRTGSNQPQHF.

The chain links TRBV7-6 to TRBJ1-6, with D perhaps matching TRBD1 (6 bases). The CDR3 has 14 amino acids. Germline CDR1 SGHVS, CDR2 FNYEAQ. Trimming took off 2 bases at V and 6 bases at J, with 8 bases between the two ends. DNA for the CDR3: TGTGCCAGCAGCTTATCAGGGGCTAATTCACCCCTCCACTTT. Translating it yields CASSLSGANSPLHF.

The gene calls are TRBV9 and TRBJ1-1, with 10 bases identical to TRBD1. The germline V gene encodes CDR1 SGDLS and CDR2 YYNGEE. The CDR3 is made up of 16 amino acids. V lost 3 bases and J lost 1; bases outside the gene matches: 6. CDR3 sequence (DNA): TGTGCCAGCAGCGAGGGACAGGGGCTAGGGAACACTGAAGCTTTCTTT. It encodes CASSEGQGLGNTEAFF.

This CDR3 is CASSPRQGGRDEQYF. CDR3 DNA sequence: TGTGCCAGCAGCCCGAGACAGGGAGGGAGAGACGAGCAGTACTTC. This chain uses TRBV28 with TRBJ2-7; D possibly matches TRBD1 or TRBD2 (7 bases each). Germline assignment: CDR1 MDHEN and CDR2 SYDVKM. This CDR3 spans 15 amino acids. V dropped 6 bases and J dropped 5 bases, with 20 bases sitting between them.

On this clone itself: At the DNA level, this CDR3 is encoded by other sequences in the same sample as well. The V and J genes are TRBV28 and TRBJ2-2, with no clear D. Germline assignment: CDR1 MDHEN and CDR2 SYDVKM. V dropped 6 bases and J dropped 8 bases, with 10 bases sitting between them. This CDR3 is built from 12 residues. The CDR3 region has the DNA TGTGCCAGCAGCCTCGGTCCGGGGGAGCTGTTTTTT. Translating gives CASSLGPGELFF.

This clone was observed once. The chain joins TRBV6-5 to TRBJ2-1; D tentatively fits TRBD1 or TRBD2 (6 bases each). Looked up from germline, CDR1 is MNHEY and CDR2 is SVGAGI. V dropped 6 bases and J dropped 5 bases, with 17 bases sitting between them. CDR3 length equals 15 residues. CDR3 protein: CASSPTRGRDNEQFF. CDR3 in DNA: TGTGCCAGCAGCCCCACCCGGGGGCGAGACAATGAGCAGTTCTTC.

V gene TRBV6-1 combines with J gene TRBJ2-2; no firm D call. Per germline, CDR1 MNHNS and CDR2 SASEGT. Trimming left V 2 bases short and J 3 bases short, with 10 bases between. CDR3 length equals 15 residues. The CDR3 DNA sequence: TGTGCCAGCAGTGAACTCCGGTCTGACACCGGGGAGCTGTTTTTT. It specifies CASSELRSDTGELFF.

CDR3 DNA sequence: TGTGCCAGCTCACCACAGAGGGGGCCCTATGGCTACACCTTC. This translates into CASSPQRGPYGYTF. This chain links TRBV18 with TRBJ1-2, with 7 bases aligning to TRBD1. Trimming cost V 1 base and J 4 bases; bases outside gene matches: 3. The CDR3 is 14 amino acids. Germline lookup yields CDR1 KGHSH and CDR2 LQKENI.

This clone turned up a few times. The sample carries other DNA sequences with the same CDR3. The V and J genes are TRBV11-2 and TRBJ2-7, with D perhaps matching TRBD1 (5 bases). This CDR3 comprises 13 residues. The germline V gene encodes CDR1 SGHAT and CDR2 FQNNGV. Trimming left V 1 base short and J 3 bases short, with 7 bases between. In DNA form, the CDR3 reads TGTGCCAGCAGCTTAGTTCAGGGCTACGAGCAGTACTTC. It encodes CASSLVQGYEQYF.

The genes are TRBV4-1 and TRBJ2-1, with TRBD2 matching over 7 bases. Trimming took 6 bases from V and 12 from J; bases not matched to a gene: 17. Germline values: CDR1 MGHRA, CDR2 YSYEKL. The CDR3 is 15 amino acids. CDR3: CASRLTRDYAFPQFF. In DNA, the CDR3 is TGCGCCAGCAGATTAACCCGGGACTACGCCTTTCCGCAGTTCTTC.

The chain links TRBV7-8 to TRBJ2-5; 8 positions match TRBD1. Germline V gene data show CDR1 as SGHVS and CDR2 as FQNEAQ. The J segment lost 5 bases and the V segment lost 3 bases, leaving 8 bases of the junction unmatched. The CDR3 totals 15 residues. This CDR3 reads CASSFPVTGGETQYF. In DNA form, the CDR3 reads TGTGCCAGCAGCTTCCCAGTCACAGGGGGGGAGACCCAGTACTTC.

As to this clone: Within the sample, other DNA sequences also encode this same CDR3. The chain carries TRBV5-4 and TRBJ2-7; 8 positions match TRBD1. The CDR3 is 14 amino acids. The V gene end was trimmed by 4 bases and the J gene end by 1 base; junction bases not matched to a gene: 4. In germline, CDR1 is SGHNT, CDR2 YYREEE (reference sequence). The CDR3 DNA reads as TGTGCCAGCAGCCTAGGACAGGGTTCCTACGAGCAGTACTTC. Translation gives CASSLGQGSYEQYF. Full variable domain (rest looked up from reference TRBV5-4 and TRBJ2-7): ETGVTQSPTHLIKTRGQQVTLRCSSQSGHNTVSWYQQALGQGPQFIFQYYREEENGRGNFPPRFSGLQFPNYSSELNVNALELDDSALYLCASSLGQGSYEQYFGPGTRLTVT.

V gene TRBV28 combines with J gene TRBJ1-2; TRBD1 is a possible D gene (6 bases). The CDR3 consists of 16 residues. The V end was cut by 3 bases, the J end by 6 bases, with 20 bases between. Germline V lookup: CDR1 MDHEN, CDR2 SYDVKM. The CDR3 loop is CASSFPSRGRGDGYTF. DNA for the CDR3: TGTGCCAGCAGTTTTCCCTCCAGGGGTCGGGGAGATGGCTACACCTTC.

V gene TRBV12-5 combines with J gene TRBJ1-1, with 7 bases lining up with TRBD1. Per the germline V gene, CDR1 is LGHNT and CDR2 is FRNRAP. The CDR3 loop spans 13 amino acids. V trimming: 2 bases; J trimming: 4 bases; junction bases outside the gene matches: 1. Written as DNA, the CDR3 is TGTGCTAGTGGTTTGACAGGGGCCACTGAAGCTTTCTTT. Residues: CASGLTGATEAFF.

As to this clone: This specimen includes other DNA sequences encoding the same CDR3. The gene calls are TRBV4-1 and TRBJ2-7; TRBD2 is a possible D gene (5 bases). The CDR3 is 13 amino acids. The V gene lost 2 bases and the J gene lost 3 bases, with 8 bases spanning the gap. Germline CDR1 MGHRA, CDR2 YSYEKL. The CDR3 loop is CASSQTDYYEQYF. The DNA for the CDR3 is TGCGCCAGCAGCCAAACAGACTACTACGAGCAGTACTTC.

This chain connects TRBV14 to TRBJ1-1; D is perhaps TRBD1 (5 bases). Germline V CDR1 and CDR2: SGHDN, FVKESK. Between the trimmed V and J ends, which lost 3 bases and 3 bases, there was a span of 8 bases. This CDR3 contains 13 residues. Here the CDR3 DNA reads TGTGCCAGCAGCCACAGGGATCACACTGAAGCTTTCTTT. Translating gives CASSHRDHTEAFF.

The rearrangement uses TRBV4-1 and TRBJ2-7, with D possibly being TRBD2 (7 bases). The CDR3 loop spans 15 amino acids. Trimming removed 0 bases at V and 6 bases at J, with 15 bases between. CDR1 and CDR2 from the germline V gene are MGHRA and YSYEKL. CDR3 in DNA: TGCGCCAGCAGCCAAGATCCGGGGGGCCTCTTCGAGCAGTACTTC. It yields the protein CASSQDPGGLFEQYF.

The chain employs TRBV7-3 and TRBJ2-1, with 11 bases that match TRBD2. This CDR3 contains 20 residues. Looked up from germline, CDR1 is SGHTA and CDR2 is FQGTGA. J gave up 5 bases and V 1 base, and 16 bases lay outside the gene matches. In DNA, the CDR3 is TGTGCCAGCAGCTTAAACCCCGGACTAGCGGGTGGACGCCTAAACAATGAGCAGTTCTTC. The encoded protein is CASSLNPGLAGGRLNNEQFF.

J is TRBJ2-3 and V is TRBV7-9; TRBD1 agrees at 10 bases. The CDR3 consists of 15 residues. V dropped 5 bases and J dropped 10; count of bases not matched to a gene: 12. Looked up from germline, CDR1 is SEHNR and CDR2 is FQNEAQ (reference sequence). The CDR3 loop is CASSKLGTGVPAQYF. The DNA for the CDR3 is TGTGCCAGCAGCAAACTCGGGACAGGGGTACCTGCGCAGTATTTT.

This clone has a handful of counts. The rearrangement links TRBV7-2 to TRBJ2-7; D gene unclear. Germline loops: CDR1 SGHTA, CDR2 FQGNSA. CDR3 length equals 13 residues. Trimming took 6 bases from V and 0 from J, leaving 9 bases between them. The DNA of the CDR3 is TGTGCCAGCAGGCCCATGGGCTCCTACGAGCAGTACTTC. Protein sequence: CASRPMGSYEQYF.

The J gene is TRBJ1-2, the V gene TRBV11-2; the D gene is possibly TRBD1 (5 bases). The germline V and J ends were trimmed by 5 bases and 1 base, with 11 bases remaining between them. Germline V gene lookup returns CDR1 SGHAT and CDR2 FQNNGV. The CDR3 totals 14 residues. The CDR3 protein is CASSVFQGNYGYTF. DNA for the CDR3: TGTGCCAGCAGCGTATTTCAGGGTAACTATGGCTACACCTTC.

This clone was observed once. Different DNA sequences within this sample yield the same CDR3. This chain connects TRBV27 to TRBJ1-1; 7 bases line up with TRBD1. Germline V gene data show CDR1 as MNHEY and CDR2 as SMNVEV (reference sequence). This CDR3 is built from 15 residues. V lost 0 bases and J lost 1; bases outside the gene matches: 2. The CDR3 spells CASSLSAGGNTEAFF. The CDR3 DNA follows: TGTGCCAGCAGTTTATCGGCAGGGGGGAACACTGAAGCTTTCTTT.

This clone appeared a single time. V and J are TRBV5-1 and TRBJ2-7; D remains unclear. V lost 0 bases and J lost 4, with 8 bases in between. The CDR3 contains 13 residues. Per the germline V gene, CDR1 is SGHRS and CDR2 is YFSETQ. The CDR3 DNA reads as TGCGCCAGCAGCTTGGATCCTCCTTACGAGCAGTACTTC. Amino acids: CASSLDPPYEQYF.

This chain uses TRBV7-9 with TRBJ1-1; 7 positions agree with TRBD1. The CDR3 covers 16 residues. Germline trimming cut 4 bases from V and 1 base from J; bases unmatched to any gene: 9. Germline V CDR1 and CDR2: SEHNR, FQNEAQ (reference sequence). The CDR3 sequence: CASSSHWDSSNTEAFF. CDR3 in DNA: TGTGCCAGCAGCTCGCACTGGGACAGCTCGAACACTGAAGCTTTCTTT.